These T cell receptor beta chains were read from a single sample in a study of blood T cell repertoires in COVID-19. Only in-frame clones appear in the TCRdb table, and some are missing; sequencing was by immunoSEQ multiplex PCR. The sample consists of roughly 150,000 clones, roughly 85% of them appearing once. The sequenced material came from peripheral blood. The receptors were gathered from a human donor in a cohort sampled during active COVID-19. The CDR3 runs from the conserved cysteine through the conserved F or W. The D gene is left open where the match is weak. Only some rows state a clone size, as once, few, many or a class for expanded clones.

- | TRBD2 | TRBJ2-3 | TRBV10-1 | CASSELGGLALDTQYF | TGCGCCAGCAGTGAGTTAGGAGGACTAGCTCTAGATACGCAGTATTTT
- | TRBD1 | TRBJ1-4 | TRBV28 | CASSMGQTFNEKLFF | TGTGCCAGCAGTATGGGACAGACCTTTAATGAAAAACTGTTTTTT
- | - | TRBJ2-1 | TRBV3-1/TRBV3-2 | CASGTNRGGDEQFF | TGTGCCAGCGGAACAAACAGGGGAGGCGATGAGCAGTTCTTC
- | TRBD2 | TRBJ2-3 | TRBV7-9 | CASSSRRLAASTDTQYF | TGTGCCAGCAGCTCCCGAAGACTAGCGGCTAGCACAGATACGCAGTATTTT
- | - | TRBJ2-1 | TRBV5-4 | CASTLANEQFF | TGTGCCAGCACCCTGGCCAATGAGCAGTTCTTC
- | - | TRBJ2-7 | TRBV28 | CASSSSGTHEQYF | TGTGCCAGCAGTTCATCCGGGACACACGAGCAGTACTTC
once | - | TRBJ2-5 | TRBV3-1/TRBV3-2 | CASSQNPGTGSYQETQYF | TGTGCCAGCAGCCAAAACCCCGGGACTGGATCGTACCAAGAGACCCAGTACTTC
- | TRBD1 | TRBJ1-2 | TRBV20-1 | CSASGGGYYGYTF | TGCAGTGCTAGTGGAGGGGGCTACTATGGCTACACCTTC
- | - | TRBJ1-2 | TRBV12-3/TRBV12-4 | CASSAVAYGYTF | TGTGCCAGCAGCGCGGTAGCCTATGGCTACACCTTC
- | - | TRBJ1-1 | TRBV6-5 | CASSKNTEAFF | TGTGCCAGCAGCAAGAACACTGAAGCTTTCTTT
once | - | TRBJ2-7 | TRBV11-2 | CASSLVTGKAEQYF | TGTGCCAGCAGCTTAGTGACAGGAAAGGCCGAGCAGTACTTC
- | TRBD1 | TRBJ1-5 | TRBV24-1 | CATSAGDRADQPQHF | TGTGCCACCAGCGCCGGGGACAGGGCAGATCAGCCCCAGCATTTT
- | TRBD2 | TRBJ2-7 | TRBV6-6 | CASTPASGLSYEQYF | TGTGCCAGCACCCCGGCTAGCGGTCTATCCTACGAGCAGTACTTC
- | - | TRBJ1-1 | TRBV19 | CASSIDNSMNTEAFF | TGTGCCAGTAGTATAGATAACAGCATGAACACTGAAGCTTTCTTT
- | TRBD2 | TRBJ2-7 | TRBV10-3 | CAITGRESGSEQYF | TGTGCCATCACAGGGCGGGAGAGCGGCTCCGAGCAGTACTTC
once | TRBD1 | TRBJ2-7 | TRBV7-8 | CASSLTGDREQYF | TGTGCCAGCAGCCTTACAGGGGACCGCGAGCAGTACTTC
- | - | TRBJ1-5 | TRBV6-5 | CASSSGSNQPQHF | TGTGCCAGCAGTTCGGGAAGCAATCAGCCCCAGCATTTT
- | - | TRBJ1-6 | TRBV5-4 | CASSLVHRSSYNSPLHF | TGTGCCAGCAGCTTGGTGCACAGGAGCTCCTATAATTCACCCCTCCACTTT
- | - | TRBJ1-3 | TRBV6-2/TRBV6-3 | CASSPDFSGNTIYF | TGTGCCAGCAGTCCGGACTTCTCTGGAAACACCATATATTTT
few | - | TRBJ1-1 | TRBV6-5 | CASSSPAVANTEAFF | TGTGCCAGCAGTTCCCCGGCGGTTGCGAACACTGAAGCTTTCTTT
- | TRBD2 | TRBJ2-6 | TRBV2 | CASSGWTSGRTSGANVLTF | TGTGCCAGCAGTGGTTGGACTAGCGGGAGGACTTCTGGGGCCAACGTCCTGACTTTC
- | TRBD2 | TRBJ2-1 | TRBV24-1 | CATSRKRGLAGGYSSYNEQFF | TGTGCCACCAGCAGAAAACGGGGACTAGCGGGAGGGTACTCCTCCTACAATGAGCAGTTCTTC
- | TRBD1 | TRBJ2-7 | TRBV2 | CASGQGQEFSYEQYF | TGTGCCAGCGGTCAGGGACAGGAGTTCTCCTACGAGCAGTACTTC
once | TRBD1 | TRBJ1-2 | TRBV20-1 | CSARYRGGYTF | TGCAGTGCTAGATACAGGGGTGGCTACACCTTC
- | - | TRBJ1-3 | TRBV5-8 | CASSRPGSGNTIYF | TGTGCCAGCAGCCGTCCGGGCTCTGGAAACACCATATATTTT
- | - | TRBJ2-1 | TRBV11-3 | CASSQGRVPFDEQFF | TGTGCCAGCAGCCAGGGGCGGGTTCCCTTCGATGAGCAGTTCTTC